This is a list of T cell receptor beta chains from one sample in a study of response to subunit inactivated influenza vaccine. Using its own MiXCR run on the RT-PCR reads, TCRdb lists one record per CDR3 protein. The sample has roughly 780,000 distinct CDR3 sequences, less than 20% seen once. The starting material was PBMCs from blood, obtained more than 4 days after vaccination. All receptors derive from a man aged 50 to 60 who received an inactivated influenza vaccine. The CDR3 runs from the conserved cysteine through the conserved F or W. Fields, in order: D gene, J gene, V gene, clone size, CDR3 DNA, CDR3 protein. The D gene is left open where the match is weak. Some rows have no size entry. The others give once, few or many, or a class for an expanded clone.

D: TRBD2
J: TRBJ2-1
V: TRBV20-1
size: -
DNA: TGCAGTGCTAGACTTGGGACTAGCGGGGGTATACAGTTCTTC
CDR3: CSARLGTSGGIQFF

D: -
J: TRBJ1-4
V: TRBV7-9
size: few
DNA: TGTGCCAGCAGCTTACTTCTAGACGAAAAACTGTTTTTT
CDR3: CASSLLLDEKLFF

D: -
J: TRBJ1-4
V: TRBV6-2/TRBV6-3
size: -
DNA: TGTGCCAGCAATCTCCGGGGGACGAATGAAAAACTGTTTTTT
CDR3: CASNLRGTNEKLFF

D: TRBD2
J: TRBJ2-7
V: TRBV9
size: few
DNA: TGTGCCAGCAGCTCCCGGTCAGCGGGGGGCTACGAGCAGTACTTC
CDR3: CASSSRSAGGYEQYF

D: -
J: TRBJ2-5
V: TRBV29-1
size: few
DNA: TGCAGCGTTGATATGGGGGTTCAAGAGACCCAGTACTTC
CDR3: CSVDMGVQETQYF

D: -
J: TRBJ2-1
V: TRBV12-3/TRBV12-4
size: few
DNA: TGTGCCAGCAGTCGAAGCACAGCCTACAATGAGCAGTTCTTC
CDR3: CASSRSTAYNEQFF

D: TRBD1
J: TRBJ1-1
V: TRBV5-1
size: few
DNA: TGCGCCAGCAGCTTGGCCGGGCAGGGGGCGAGAACTGAAGCTTTCTTT
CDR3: CASSLAGQGARTEAFF

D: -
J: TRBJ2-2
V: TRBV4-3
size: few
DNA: TGCGCCAGCACGGCAAAAACGAACACCGGGGAGCTGTTTTTT
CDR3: CASTAKTNTGELFF

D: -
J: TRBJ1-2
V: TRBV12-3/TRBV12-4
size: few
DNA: TGTGCCAGCAGTTTAGTAGGGGGAGGATGGGACGGCTACACCTTC
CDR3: CASSLVGGGWDGYTF

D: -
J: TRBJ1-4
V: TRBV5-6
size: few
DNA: TGTGCCAGCAGCTTCACCAAGACGGAGCCGAATGAAAAACTGTTTTTT
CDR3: CASSFTKTEPNEKLFF

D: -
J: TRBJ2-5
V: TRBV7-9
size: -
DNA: TGTGCCAGCAGCTTAACACAGTCCCTATTCAAACAAGAGACCCAGTACTTC
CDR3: CASSLTQSLFKQETQYF

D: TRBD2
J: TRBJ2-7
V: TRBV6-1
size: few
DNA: TGTGCCAGCAGTACCATTGCGGGGGATGGCTCAACCGAGCAGTACTTC
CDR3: CASSTIAGDGSTEQYF

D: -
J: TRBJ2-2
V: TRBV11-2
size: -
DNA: TGTGCCAGCAGCACGCCGCAGGGGTCCCTAATGAACACCGGGGAGCTGTTTTTT
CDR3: CASSTPQGSLMNTGELFF

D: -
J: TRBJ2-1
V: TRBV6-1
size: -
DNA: TGTGCCAGCACCACGGGGGCTAAGTGGAATGAGCAGTTCTTC
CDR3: CASTTGAKWNEQFF

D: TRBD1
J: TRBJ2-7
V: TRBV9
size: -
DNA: TGTGCCAGCAGCGTAGGTCCAGGGGGCAGGGACGAGCAGTACTTC
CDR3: CASSVGPGGRDEQYF

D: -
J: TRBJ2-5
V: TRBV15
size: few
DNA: TGTGCCACCAGCAGAGATCGCTGGACTATACAAGAGACCCAGTACTTC
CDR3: CATSRDRWTIQETQYF

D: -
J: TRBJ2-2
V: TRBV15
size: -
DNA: TGTGCCACCAGAAACCATGGAAGACCCGGGGAGCTGTTTTTT
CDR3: CATRNHGRPGELFF

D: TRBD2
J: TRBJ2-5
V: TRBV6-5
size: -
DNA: TGTGCCAGCGGTTTAGCGGGAACGCAAGAGACCCAGTACTTC
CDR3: CASGLAGTQETQYF

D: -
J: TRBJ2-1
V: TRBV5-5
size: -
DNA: TGTGCCAGCAGCTTGCCTCTCCGCTATGAGCAGTTCTTC
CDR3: CASSLPLRYEQFF

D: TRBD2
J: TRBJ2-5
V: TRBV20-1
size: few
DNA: TGCAGTGCCGCCCGGACTAGCGGGATTGGTGGAGAGACCCAGTACTTC
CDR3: CSAARTSGIGGETQYF

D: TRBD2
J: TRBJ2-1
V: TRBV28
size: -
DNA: TGTGCCAGCAGCCCCCCCCCTAGCGGGAGTAATGAGCAGTTCTTC
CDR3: CASSPPPSGSNEQFF

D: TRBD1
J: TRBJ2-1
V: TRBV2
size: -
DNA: TGTGCCAGCAGTATTCGGGACAGGGGACCCTACAATGAGCAGTTCTTC
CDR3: CASSIRDRGPYNEQFF

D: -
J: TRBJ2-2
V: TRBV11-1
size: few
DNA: TGTGCCAGCAGGAGGGGAATACATACAAGGACAGCCTCGAACACCGGGGAGCTGTTTTTT
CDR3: CASRRGIHTRTASNTGELFF

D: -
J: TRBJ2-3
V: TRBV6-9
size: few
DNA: TGTGCCCCAGATACGCAGTATTTT
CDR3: CAPDTQYF

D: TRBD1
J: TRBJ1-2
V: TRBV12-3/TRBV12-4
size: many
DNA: TGTGCCAGCAGAATTACAGGGGGAGGCTACACCTTC
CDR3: CASRITGGGYTF

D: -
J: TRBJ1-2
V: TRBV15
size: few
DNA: TGTGCCACCAGCGGTCACACTTCTAACTATGGCTACACCTTC
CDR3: CATSGHTSNYGYTF

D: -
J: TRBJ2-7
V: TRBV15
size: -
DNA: TGTGCCACCAGCAGAGAAGGGGGTCCCTACGAGCAGTACTTC
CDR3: CATSREGGPYEQYF

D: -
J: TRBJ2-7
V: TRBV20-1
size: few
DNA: TGCAGTGCCAGCCGGTCGGGGCTTTCCTACGAGCAGTACTTC
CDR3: CSASRSGLSYEQYF

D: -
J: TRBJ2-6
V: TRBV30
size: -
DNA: TGTGCCTGGAGTGTAGGGTACAGCTCTGGGGCCAACGTCCTGACTTTC
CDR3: CAWSVGYSSGANVLTF

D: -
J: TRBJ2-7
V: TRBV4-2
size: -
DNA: TGTGCCAGCAGCCAAGAGGTAGGCAGGTACGAGCAGTACTTC
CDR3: CASSQEVGRYEQYF

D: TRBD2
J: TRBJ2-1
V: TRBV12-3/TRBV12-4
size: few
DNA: TGTGCCAGCAGTTTGAGTAGCGGGAGAACGGATGAGCAGTTCTTC
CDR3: CASSLSSGRTDEQFF

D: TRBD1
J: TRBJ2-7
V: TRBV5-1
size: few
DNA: TGCGCCAGCAGGGAAAGGGACAGCCCATTTGACGAGCAGTACTTC
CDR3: CASRERDSPFDEQYF

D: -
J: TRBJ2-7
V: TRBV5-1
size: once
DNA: TGCGCCAGCAGCCTATTAGAGGGGGACTCCTACGAGCAGTACTTC
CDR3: CASSLLEGDSYEQYF

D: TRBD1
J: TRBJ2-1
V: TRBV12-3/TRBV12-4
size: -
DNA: TGTGCCAGCAGTCCGTCGGACAGGGAGCAGTTCTTC
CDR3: CASSPSDREQFF

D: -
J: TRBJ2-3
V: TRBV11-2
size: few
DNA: TGTGCCAGCAGCTACGCCCCCAGTTTCACAGATACGCAGTATTTT
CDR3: CASSYAPSFTDTQYF

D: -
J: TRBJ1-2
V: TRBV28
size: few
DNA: TGTGCCAGCAGTTTAAGGACAGACTTTAATGGCTACACCTTC
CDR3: CASSLRTDFNGYTF

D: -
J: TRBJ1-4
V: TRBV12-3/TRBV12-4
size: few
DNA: TGTGCCAGCAGCCCCACTGTGACTAATGAAAAACTGTTTTTT
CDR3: CASSPTVTNEKLFF

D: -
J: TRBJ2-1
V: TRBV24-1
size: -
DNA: TGTGCCACCAGTTTCGGGAGCTCCTACAATGAGCAGTTCTTC
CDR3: CATSFGSSYNEQFF

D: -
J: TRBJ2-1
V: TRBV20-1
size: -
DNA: TGCAGTGCTAGAGTGGCTTTCCGTAATGGGCAGTTCTTC
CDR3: CSARVAFRNGQFF

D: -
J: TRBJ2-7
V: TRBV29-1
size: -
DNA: TGCAGCGTTGATGCCGGGAGCTCCTACGAGCAGTACTTC
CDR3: CSVDAGSSYEQYF

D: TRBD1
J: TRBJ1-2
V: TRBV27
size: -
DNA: TGTGCCACCACGGCTGGACAGGGGGCTTTTGGCTACACCTTC
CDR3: CATTAGQGAFGYTF

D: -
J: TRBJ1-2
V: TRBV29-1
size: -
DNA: TGCAGCGCGGGTGGGGGATTAGGGGGCTACACCTTC
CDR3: CSAGGGLGGYTF

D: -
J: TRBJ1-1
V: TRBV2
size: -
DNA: TGTGCCAGCAGTCGTGAGGACCGGACTGAAGCTTTCTTT
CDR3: CASSREDRTEAFF

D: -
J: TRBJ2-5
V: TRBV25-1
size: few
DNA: TGTGCCAGCAGTGAGTGGCGGGGCCAAGAGACCCAGTACTTC
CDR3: CASSEWRGQETQYF

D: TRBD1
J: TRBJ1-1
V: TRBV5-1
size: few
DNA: TGCGCCAGCAGCTTGGAGGGGGCGCGGGACACTGAAGCTTTCTTT
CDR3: CASSLEGARDTEAFF

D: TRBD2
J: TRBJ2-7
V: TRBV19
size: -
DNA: TGTGCCAGTAGTATCGGCGGGAGAAGCTCCTACGAGCAGTACTTC
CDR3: CASSIGGRSSYEQYF

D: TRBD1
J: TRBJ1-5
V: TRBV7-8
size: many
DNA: TGTGCCAGCAGCTCGTCGGACAGGGGGAATCAGCCCCAGCATTTT
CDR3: CASSSSDRGNQPQHF

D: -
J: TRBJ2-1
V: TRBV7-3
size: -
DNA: TGTGCCAGCAGCTTGGGGCTGGGACCCCTCTCCTACAATGAGCAGTTCTTC
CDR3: CASSLGLGPLSYNEQFF

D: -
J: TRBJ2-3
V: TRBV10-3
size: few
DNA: TGTGCCATCAGGCCTGGACGGAGCGGAGATACGCAGTATTTT
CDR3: CAIRPGRSGDTQYF

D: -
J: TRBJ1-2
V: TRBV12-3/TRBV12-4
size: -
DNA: TGTGCCAGCAGTCCATCCCTAGGGGGCTACACCTTC
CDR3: CASSPSLGGYTF

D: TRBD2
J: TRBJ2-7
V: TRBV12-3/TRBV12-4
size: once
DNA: TGTGCCAGCAGTTTGGGAACCTATAGCGGGGCCTACGAGCAGTACTTC
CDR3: CASSLGTYSGAYEQYF

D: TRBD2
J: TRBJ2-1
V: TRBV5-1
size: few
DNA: TGCGCCAGCAGCTTTACGGGAGGGAGATCAAAGAATGAGCAGTTCTTC
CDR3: CASSFTGGRSKNEQFF

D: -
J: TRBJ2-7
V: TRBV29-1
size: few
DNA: TGCAGCGTTGAAGAACAGCGTTCCTACGAGCAGTACTTC
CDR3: CSVEEQRSYEQYF

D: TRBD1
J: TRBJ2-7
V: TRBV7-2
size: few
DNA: TGTGCCAGCAGCGCCCTGACAGGGGGCGCTTCCTACGAGCAGTACTTC
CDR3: CASSALTGGASYEQYF

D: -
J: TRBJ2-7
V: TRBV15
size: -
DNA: TGTGCCACCGGAGGGGGCGCTTCCTACGAGCAGTACTTC
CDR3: CATGGGASYEQYF